This TCR beta chain was recovered during a study of blood T cells in healthy people across ages. Findings and limits, study-wide: Measured against age, TCR beta diversity per million T cells decreased in a roughly linear manner.

The germline V gene has CDR1 LGHDT and CDR2 YNNKEL (reference sequence). The V end lost 4 bases, the J end lost 6 bases, and 12 bases lay between the germline ends. The CDR3 runs to 13 residues. PCR was performed a second time for roughly 7 to 12 cycles using a sample-barcoded 5' primer and a J-beta primer mix. TCRdb itself ran the 5' RACE reads through MiXCR, one entry per CDR3 protein. This sample carries around 500,000 distinct CDR3 sequences, 27% of them seen once, and the ten largest clones take approximately 3.6%. This clonotype was seen ten or more times. What it recognizes is unknown. In each sample, at least 6 million PBMCs were isolated. The data also belong to a second study, concerning T cells of mothers and their children.

V is TRBV3-1 and J is TRBJ2-5; D not resolved. The sample consisted of blood. The clonotype originates from a boy aged 2 to 10 in good health. CDR3 in amino acids: CASSPHLRKTQYF. The CDR3 DNA sequence: TGTGCCAGCAGCCCCCATCTCAGGAAGACCCAGTACTTC.